These 14 T cell receptor beta chains were all obtained from the same sample, sequenced in a study of low-dose radiotherapy and immunotherapy resistance in tumors. The time point here: before trial treatment. TCRs underwent 15 to 25 PCR cycles of amplification with a constant-region primer and V-primer adapter. TCRdb redid the calling of the reads with MiXCR, one entry per CDR3 protein. This table holds tens of thousands of distinct CDR3 sequences, 12% found once. The source material was PBMCs, sampled before treatment. The receptors derive from a female donor with ovarian cancer.

This clonotype was detected many times. This chain uses TRBV29-1 with TRBJ1-1; no clear D. Trimming removed 3 bases at V and 0 bases at J, with 8 bases between. CDR3 length: 13 residues. Germline CDR1 and CDR2: SQVTM and ANQGSEA. CDR3 DNA: TGCAGCGTTGAGGAGGACTTGAACACTGAAGCTTTCTTT. It is translated as CSVEEDLNTEAFF.

This clonotype was observed at least ten times. The V call is TRBV3-1, the J call TRBJ2-3; D is undetermined. CDR1 is LGHDT and CDR2 is YNNKEL in the germline V gene (reference sequence). The CDR3 extends over 14 amino acids. The ends were cut back, 6 bases at V and 5 bases at J, with 15 bases in the middle. CDR3 residues: CASSLMASLDTQYF. CDR3 DNA: TGTGCCAGCAGTCTCATGGCCAGCCTAGATACGCAGTATTTT.

For this clonotype: A far larger clone is just one base off, so this is likely a read error. The final CDR3 position lacks the conserved phenylalanine or tryptophan, pointing to a likely read error. The rearrangement joins TRBV20-1 to TRBJ2-1; 7 positions match TRBD1. The J call may be faulty, since TRBJ2-7 better matches the DNA end. This CDR3 spans 14 amino acids. The V gene's germline CDR1 is DFQATT and CDR2 SNEGSKA (reference sequence). In DNA, the CDR3 is TGCAGTGCTAGAGAGACAGGGAAGTTTCGCGAGCAGTACCTC. Protein sequence: CSARETGKFREQYL.

This clonotype has a count of ten or more. This chain joins TRBV5-4 and TRBJ2-1; 14 bases align to TRBD2. Trimming took 3 bases from V and 6 from J; bases not matched to a gene: 5. Germline V gene lookup returns CDR1 SGHNT and CDR2 YYREEE (reference sequence). The CDR3 runs to 16 residues. CDR3 loop: CASSSGLAGATNEQFF. CDR3 bases: TGTGCCAGCAGCTCGGGACTAGCGGGGGCCACCAATGAGCAGTTCTTC.

This chain connects TRBV29-1 to TRBJ1-1; D gene ambiguous. CDR1 and CDR2 (germline): SQVTM, ANQGSEA. The CDR3 totals 11 residues. Trimming removed 7 bases at V and 6 bases at J, with 12 bases between. The DNA of the CDR3 is TGCAGCGCGTCCTCCATTCCTGAAGCTTTCTTT. The encoded protein is CSASSIPEAFF. The variable domain in full, completed from reference TRBV29-1 and TRBJ1-1, reads SAVISQKPSRDICQRGTSLTIQCQVDSQVTMMFWYRQQPGQSLTLIATANQGSEATYESGFVIDKFPISRPNLTFSTLTVSNMSPEDSSIYLCSASSIPEAFFGQGTRLTVV.

The table lists this clonotype with a count of one. This likely comes from a read error, as the CDR3 has no conserved phenylalanine or tryptophan at its end. CDR3 sequence: CASTSPGGMNTEAFC. CDR3 in DNA: TGTGCCAGTACCTCTCCAGGGGGAATGAACACTGAAGCTTTCTGT. The chain joins TRBV19 to TRBJ1-1; TRBD1 matches at 7 bases. CDR1 is LNHDA and CDR2 is SQIVND in the germline V gene (reference sequence). The CDR3 is made up of 15 amino acids. The V and J ends lost 7 bases and 0 bases, in that order; junction bases with no gene match: 8.

This clonotype was recorded many times. The V and J genes are TRBV20-1 and TRBJ1-2, with D perhaps TRBD1 (6 bases). There are 15 residues in the CDR3. The germline V and J ends were trimmed by 2 bases and 0 bases, with 13 bases remaining between them. Germline V gene lookup returns CDR1 DFQATT and CDR2 SNEGSKA (reference sequence). The CDR3 protein is CSARTTGSTNYGYTF. CDR3 DNA sequence: TGCAGTGCTAGAACAACAGGGTCAACTAACTATGGCTACACCTTC.

This clonotype was recorded many times. This sequence joins TRBV6-5 and TRBJ2-5; 8 bases are a match to TRBD1. The CDR3 has 13 amino acids. The junction had 2 bases not matched to a gene; V was cut back by 6 bases and J by 2 bases. Looked up from germline, CDR1 is MNHEY and CDR2 is SVGAGI. The CDR3 region has the DNA TGTGCCAGCAGGGGGACAGGACAAGAGACCCAGTACTTC. Its protein is CASRGTGQETQYF.

In its sample, this clonotype was seen many times. The chain couples TRBV7-2 to TRBJ2-7, with D uncertain. Germline V gene lookup returns CDR1 SGHTA and CDR2 FQGNSA. The CDR3 consists of 14 residues. V lost 2 bases and J 4 bases, leaving 12 bases between the germline ends. CDR3 DNA sequence: TGTGCCAGCAGCTTATTCGCAGAGACTTACGAGCAGTACTTC. It codes for CASSLFAETYEQYF.

The table lists this clonotype with many counts. This rearrangement joins TRBV20-1 to TRBJ2-3, with TRBD2 matching 8 bases. CDR3 length: 16 amino acids. Germline V gene sequence: CDR1 DFQATT, CDR2 SNEGSKA (reference sequence). The ends lost 5 bases at V and 2 bases at J; junction bases unmatched: 12. The CDR3 loop reads CSADLLAGGPTDTQYF. CDR3 sequence (DNA): TGCAGTGCTGACCTTCTGGCGGGGGGCCCCACAGATACGCAGTATTTT.

This clonotype was detected ten times or more. The chain carries TRBV10-3 and TRBJ2-7, with 9 bases identical to TRBD1. This CDR3 comprises 13 residues. The germline gives CDR1 ENHRY, CDR2 SYGVKD. Trimming took 3 bases from V and 7 from J; bases not matched to a gene: 4. The DNA for the CDR3 is TGTGCCATCAGTGATGGGACAGGGCAAGAGCAGTACTTC. It specifies CAISDGTGQEQYF.

This clonotype showed up many times. The chain couples TRBV19 to TRBJ2-1, with D tentatively TRBD2 (7 bases). Trimming cost V 7 bases and J 9 bases, with 19 bases left between them. The germline V gene encodes CDR1 LNHDA and CDR2 SQIVND (reference sequence). This CDR3 has 14 residues. CDR3 sequence: CASTWGGLTGEQFF. Here the CDR3 DNA reads TGTGCCAGTACCTGGGGGGGGCTTACCGGTGAGCAGTTCTTC.

This clonotype was seen ten or more times. This rearrangement joins TRBV12-3 or TRBV12-4 to TRBJ2-1; 9 bases align to TRBD1. Losses at the gene ends were 6 bases for V and 7 bases for J; bases not matched to a gene: 10. The CDR3 length is 15 residues. In DNA form, the CDR3 reads TGTGCCAGCAGCCGAACAGGGGGCGCGGGTAATGAGCAGTTCTTC. Protein: CASSRTGGAGNEQFF.

This clonotype was picked up many times. The V and J genes are TRBV12-3 or TRBV12-4 and TRBJ2-7, with 8 bases matching TRBD1. The J segment lost 3 bases and the V segment lost 2 bases, leaving 6 bases of the junction unmatched. The CDR3 length is 15 residues. CDR3: CASSLSGGAVYEQYF. In DNA, the CDR3 is TGTGCCAGCAGTTTATCAGGGGGCGCCGTCTACGAGCAGTACTTC.